Each of the 20 T cell receptor beta chains below was sequenced from the same sample in a study of vaccination and CD4 T cells after COVID-19. Sample treatment: roughly 11-day PBMC culture with coronavirus spike peptide pools or control peptides (ViraFEST assay). Their target antigens are unknown. The study sequenced cultured CD4+ T cell DNA using the Oncomine TCR Beta short-read assay. TCRdb itself ran the PCR reads through MiXCR, one entry per CDR3 protein. Of some 4,000 distinct CDR3 sequences in the sample, roughly a quarter are singletons; the top ten hold 25% to 35%. Material: CD4+ T cells from blood, cultured in vitro. The receptor source for this set is a human donor who had recovered from COVID-19.

The chain is built from TRBV10-1 and TRBJ2-5, with 8 bases lining up with TRBD2. The CDR3 covers 16 residues. CDR1 is WNHNN and CDR2 is SYGVQD in the germline V gene (reference sequence). Unmatched junction bases numbered 3, after V lost 0 bases and J lost 0 bases. CDR3 sequence (DNA): TGCGCCAGCAGTGAGTCGGTGCGGGGGGACCAAGAGACCCAGTACTTC. It codes for CASSESVRGDQETQYF.

Only a few counts were recorded for this clonotype. The rearrangement links TRBV19 to TRBJ1-2; tentatively, D is TRBD1 (6 bases). The CDR3 covers 15 residues. Trimming removed 6 bases from V and 0 bases from J, with 14 bases in between. Germline-derived CDR1 and CDR2 are LNHDA and SQIVND (reference sequence). The CDR3 protein is CASRFGGPSNYGYTF. The CDR3 coding sequence is TGTGCCAGTAGGTTCGGGGGGCCTTCTAACTATGGCTACACCTTC.

The rearrangement joins TRBV2 to TRBJ1-2; 7 positions match TRBD1. The CDR3 spans 15 residues. Germline trimming cut 7 bases from V and 6 bases from J; bases unmatched to any gene: 14. CDR1 and CDR2 (germline): SNHLY, FYNNEI. The CDR3 coding sequence is TGTGCCAGCATTCTAGAGGAGGGGGCGGTAAATGGCTACACCTTC. It yields the protein CASILEEGAVNGYTF.

This clonotype was seen a handful of times. This sequence joins TRBV27 and TRBJ1-6; the D is unclear. The germline V gene encodes CDR1 MNHEY and CDR2 SMNVEV (reference sequence). CDR3 length: 13 residues. Trimming took 6 bases from V and 6 from J, leaving 9 bases between them. CDR3 amino acids: CASRSRINSPLHF. The CDR3 nucleotides are TGTGCCAGCAGAAGTAGGATTAATTCACCCCTCCACTTT.

The J gene is TRBJ2-7, the V gene TRBV30, with TRBD1 matching 7 bases. V was pared by 7 bases and J by 3 bases, with 9 bases of the junction left unmatched. Germline assignment: CDR1 GTSNPN and CDR2 SVGIG (reference sequence). The CDR3 contains 13 residues. The chain's CDR3 is CASTGTELYEQYF. The CDR3 coding sequence is TGTGCCTCAACGGGGACAGAGCTCTACGAGCAGTACTTC.

The chain links TRBV7-8 to TRBJ1-2, with 7 bases identical to TRBD1. CDR1 SGHVS and CDR2 FQNEAQ come from the germline V gene. The V segment lost 5 bases and the J segment 3 bases; nucleotides outside the gene matches: 6. The CDR3 sequence is 14 residues long. This CDR3 reads CASSADRLDYGYTF. CDR3 DNA sequence: TGTGCCAGCAGCGCGGACAGGCTCGACTATGGCTACACCTTC.

The chain links TRBV5-4 to TRBJ2-7, with a weak D call TRBD2 (5 bases). Trimming removed 4 bases from V and 8 bases from J, with 13 bases in between. CDR1 and CDR2 from the germline V gene are SGHNT and YYREEE (reference sequence). The CDR3 extends over 12 amino acids. The CDR3 spells CASSPDPGKQYF. As DNA, the CDR3 is TGTGCCAGCAGCCCGGACCCCGGGAAGCAGTACTTC.

This clonotype was observed a few times. The chain is built from TRBV7-3 and TRBJ2-1; D gene uncertain. Trimming pared 6 bases from V and 8 bases from J, leaving 14 bases between. CDR1 and CDR2 (germline): SGHTA, FQGTGA. The length of the CDR3 is 13 residues. CDR3 bases: TGTGCCAGCAGACGCAATCCGAGTGATGAGCAGTTCTTC. Translation: CASRRNPSDEQFF.

This rearrangement joins TRBV4-1 to TRBJ1-6; D is undetermined. This CDR3 is built from 13 residues. Looked up from germline, CDR1 is MGHRA and CDR2 is YSYEKL. Trimming removed 4 bases at V and 10 bases at J, with 11 bases between. The CDR3 DNA follows: TGCGCCAGCAGCCTAACGTGGGAGTCACCCCTCCACTTT. This encodes CASSLTWESPLHF.

Within the sample, this clonotype is medium-sized. This rearrangement joins TRBV4-1 to TRBJ2-3; maybe TRBD2 (6 bases). Germline-derived CDR1 and CDR2 are MGHRA and YSYEKL. This CDR3 is built from 17 residues. V was clipped by 0 bases and J by 0 bases, with 13 bases between them. CDR3 residues: CASSQDLGTYSTDTQYF. CDR3 bases: TGCGCCAGCAGCCAAGATTTGGGGACTTATAGCACAGATACGCAGTATTTT.

The chain joins TRBV20-1 to TRBJ1-1; TRBD1 aligns across 7 bases. This CDR3 contains 17 residues. Losses at the gene ends were 3 bases for V and 5 bases for J; bases not matched to a gene: 18. Germline V gene sequence: CDR1 DFQATT, CDR2 SNEGSKA (reference sequence). CDR3 nucleotides: TGCAGTGCTAGGAAATCAAGGGGGCTCCCGACCAGAACTGAAGCTTTCTTT. Its translation: CSARKSRGLPTRTEAFF.

By share, this clonotype counts as medium-sized (0.01 to 0.1%). CDR3 protein: CSAFTGGGVTDTQYF. In DNA, the CDR3 is TGCAGTGCTTTTACAGGGGGCGGTGTTACAGATACGCAGTATTTT. This chain uses TRBV20-1 with TRBJ2-3; 9 bases agree with TRBD1. CDR3 size: 15 residues. Germline loops: CDR1 DFQATT, CDR2 SNEGSKA (reference sequence). The V and J ends lost 5 bases and 3 bases, in that order; junction bases with no gene match: 9.

The chain combines TRBV7-2 with TRBJ1-1; D ambiguous. Germline lookup yields CDR1 SGHTA and CDR2 FQGNSA. The CDR3 has 18 residues. The V gene lost 5 bases and the J gene lost 7 bases, with 29 bases spanning the gap. The CDR3 bases are TGTGCCAGCAGCCTCGCCCGCAAATCCACTATGGAAGCCCGTGAAGCTTTCTTT. Amino acid sequence: CASSLARKSTMEAREAFF. The full variable domain, rest sourced from reference TRBV7-2 and TRBJ1-1, is GAGVSQSPSNKVTEKGKDVELRCDPISGHTALYWYRQSLGQGLEFLIYFQGNSAPDKSGLPSDRFSAERTGGSVSTLTIQRTQQEDSAVYLCASSLARKSTMEAREAFFGQGTRLTVV.

The chain couples TRBV2 to TRBJ2-7, with D hard to call. From germline, CDR1 is SNHLY and CDR2 FYNNEI. The CDR3 contains 13 residues. The V gene lost 0 bases and the J gene lost 9 bases, with 12 bases spanning the gap. DNA of the CDR3: TGTGCCAGCAGTGAAGCGCATAGGTTATGGCAGTACTTC. Protein product: CASSEAHRLWQYF.

This chain connects TRBV19 to TRBJ1-1, with 9 bases lining up with TRBD1. The germline V gene has CDR1 LNHDA and CDR2 SQIVND (reference sequence). V was clipped by 6 bases and J by 3 bases; unmatched bases: 5. The CDR3 spans 14 residues. The CDR3 sequence is CASSLDRGYTEAFF. The CDR3 DNA is TGTGCCAGTAGCTTAGACAGGGGGTACACTGAAGCTTTCTTT.

The chain links TRBV15 to TRBJ1-5; no firm D call. The CDR3 loop spans 15 amino acids. V dropped 0 bases and J dropped 5 bases, with 11 bases sitting between them. Germline V gives CDR1 LNHNV, CDR2 YYDKDF (reference sequence). DNA for the CDR3: TGTGCCACCAGCAGAGACAACAGCAAATATCAGCCCCAGCATTTT. Translated: CATSRDNSKYQPQHF.

By proportion, this clonotype is medium-sized. This chain joins TRBV6-1 and TRBJ1-1, with D possibly matching TRBD1 (6 bases). V lost 7 bases and J lost 4, with 19 bases in between. Per germline, CDR1 MNHNS and CDR2 SASEGT. This CDR3 region has 15 residues. CDR3 sequence reads: CASKGSGGAATEAFF. CDR3 sequence (DNA): TGTGCCAGCAAAGGCTCCGGGGGCGCGGCCACTGAAGCTTTCTTT.

This chain connects TRBV4-1 to TRBJ1-2, with 7 bases lining up with TRBD1. Trimming took 1 base from V and 4 from J; bases not matched to a gene: 6. The CDR3 sequence is 15 residues long. Germline values: CDR1 MGHRA, CDR2 YSYEKL. The CDR3 loop is CASSQVNRGVYGYTF. CDR3 in DNA: TGCGCCAGCAGCCAAGTTAACAGGGGAGTCTATGGCTACACCTTC.

This clonotype came up a few times. The V gene is TRBV12-3 or TRBV12-4, the J gene TRBJ1-2; 10 positions agree with TRBD1. There are 17 residues in the CDR3. Trimming at V came to 4 bases and at J to 5 bases, leaving 13 bases not matched to a gene. The chain's CDR3 is CASSSLLRQGAGYGYTF. Written as DNA, the CDR3 is TGTGCCAGCAGTTCCCTCCTACGACAGGGGGCAGGATATGGCTACACCTTC.

On this clonotype: A much larger clone differs by one base, so this may be a read error. This chain joins TRBV20-1 and TRBJ1-6, with no clear D. The germline gives CDR1 DFQATT, CDR2 SNEGSKA (reference sequence). V was trimmed by 5 bases and J by 0 bases, leaving 8 bases between them. The length of the CDR3 is 14 residues. The CDR3 loop is CSASNSSYNSPLHF. The CDR3 coding sequence is TGCAGTGCTTCGAACAGCTCCTATAATTCACCCCTCCACTTT.